What follows are 16 T cell receptor beta chains derived from one specimen sequenced in a study of shared clonotypes between healthy human individuals (dated by TCRdb to the early 2020s). Libraries were constructed by the immunoSEQ multiplex PCR assay. Sourced from immuneACCESS, this table was stored by TCRdb with only in-frame sequences that have V and J called. A share of the clones is absent; for the studies checked, an unresolved V gene accounts for under half, and the remainder has no known explanation. The sample profile shows 2 million to 2.5 million clones; roughly 92% of them were found once. The top ten clonotypes cover 0.3% to 0.4% of the sample. The sequenced sample was naive CD4+ T cells from PBMCs. The cell subset or site label corresponds to: CD45RA+ positively selected. Every receptor here comes from a man between 18 and 29 years old in good health. Some clones in this sample may be carry-over from other donors' samples.

This clone has a single count. This chain connects TRBV5-4 to TRBJ2-7; D tentatively fits TRBD1 or TRBD2 (7 bases each). In germline, CDR1 is SGHNT, CDR2 YYREEE (reference sequence). The CDR3 covers 15 residues. V was cut by 4 bases and J by 3 bases, with 17 bases left in between. The CDR3 DNA is TGTGCCAGCAGCCCGAAGGGAGGGGGCCTCTACGAGCAGTACTTC. Protein product: CASSPKGGGLYEQYF.

This chain links TRBV30 with TRBJ2-5; no firm D call. The closer fit of TRBJ2-7 to the DNA end suggests the J call may be wrong. The CDR3 is 11 residues long. Looked up from germline, CDR1 is GTSNPN and CDR2 is SVGIG (reference sequence). CDR3 residues: CAWSPGYEQYF. CDR3 sequence (DNA): TGTGCCTGGAGTCCAGGTTACGAGCAGTACTTC.

The rearrangement uses TRBV28 and TRBJ2-3, with 14 positions matching TRBD2. V trimming: 4 bases; J trimming: 6 bases; junction bases outside the gene matches: 9. The CDR3 is made up of 17 amino acids. Germline loops: CDR1 MDHEN, CDR2 SYDVKM. The CDR3 bases are TGTGCCAGCAGTTCACCGGGACTAGCGGGAGAATTTGATACGCAGTATTTT. This codes for CASSSPGLAGEFDTQYF.

The CDR3 sequence is CASRGPEAPYEQYF. CDR3 nucleotides: TGTGCCAGCAGGGGGCCCGAGGCCCCCTACGAGCAGTACTTC. V is TRBV28 and J is TRBJ2-7, with TRBD1 as a possible D gene (5 bases). V lost 6 bases and J lost 2, with 14 bases in between. From germline, CDR1 is MDHEN and CDR2 SYDVKM. This CDR3 has 14 amino acids.

CDR3 sequence reads: CASQSGRTSNQPQHF. The CDR3, as DNA: TGTGCCAGCCAGTCGGGACGGACTAGCAATCAGCCCCAGCATTTT. V usage is TRBV6-1 and J usage is TRBJ1-5; a possible D gene is TRBD1 (5 bases). V was pared by 8 bases and J by 0 bases, with 14 bases between. Germline values: CDR1 MNHNS, CDR2 SASEGT. This CDR3 has 15 residues.

The gene calls are TRBV5-1 and TRBJ2-1; D uncertain. The V and J ends lost 0 bases and 8 bases respectively, with 24 bases between them. The CDR3 is 18 residues long. Germline V gene lookup returns CDR1 SGHRS and CDR2 YFSETQ. The CDR3 DNA follows: TGCGCCAGCAGCTTGGTGCCCGCGCCGCTAGTAGGATCCGATGAGCAGTTCTTC. Amino acids: CASSLVPAPLVGSDEQFF.

Comments on this clone: The same CDR3 arises from other DNA sequences in this sample as well. The chain recombines TRBV28 with TRBJ2-3; no clear D. Trimming stripped 2 bases from V and 7 bases from J, with 4 bases between. Germline V lookup: CDR1 MDHEN, CDR2 SYDVKM. CDR3 length: 11 residues. The CDR3 protein is CASSLGNTQYF. CDR3 nucleotides: TGTGCCAGCAGTTTAGGGAATACGCAGTATTTT.

Comment on this clone: Other DNA variants within this sample encode the same CDR3. The chain carries TRBV9 and TRBJ1-4; 9 bases align to TRBD1. This CDR3 is 14 amino acids long. CDR1 and CDR2 (germline): SGDLS, YYNGEE. With 2 bases clipped from V and 4 bases from J, the junction kept 0 bases outside the gene matches. The CDR3 nucleotides read TGTGCCAGCAGCGTGGGACAGGGTAATGAAAAACTGTTTTTT. The encoded protein is CASSVGQGNEKLFF.

The rearrangement links TRBV15 to TRBJ1-4, with D perhaps matching TRBD1 (6 bases). V shed 0 bases and J shed 8 bases, with 10 bases lying between them. CDR1 and CDR2 (germline): LNHNV, YYDKDF (reference sequence). This CDR3 region has 14 residues. The CDR3 spells CATSRDRGYEKLFF. The DNA of the CDR3 is TGTGCCACCAGCAGAGACAGGGGTTACGAAAAACTGTTTTTT. Full variable domain (outside the CDR3, taken from reference TRBV15 and TRBJ1-4): DAMVIQNPRYQVTQFGKPVTLSCSQTLNHNVMYWYQQKSSQAPKLLFHYYDKDFNNEADTPDNFQSRRPNTSFCFLDIRSPGLGDTAMYLCATSRDRGYEKLFFGSGTQLSVL.

V and J are TRBV27 and TRBJ1-1, with TRBD1 as a possible D gene (5 bases). V was trimmed by 6 bases and J by 2 bases, leaving 13 bases between them. The CDR3 is made up of 14 amino acids. In germline, CDR1 is MNHEY, CDR2 SMNVEV (reference sequence). CDR3 residues: CASRTTTVNTEAFF. In nucleotides, the CDR3 is TGTGCCAGCAGAACAACGACAGTAAACACTGAAGCTTTCTTT.

The V and J genes are TRBV5-5 and TRBJ2-5; TRBD2 matches 8 bases. V lost 0 bases and J lost 5; bases outside the gene matches: 9. From germline, CDR1 is SGHKS and CDR2 YYEKEE (reference sequence). This CDR3 has 16 residues. CDR3 sequence: CASSLATGGRRETQYF. CDR3 in DNA: TGTGCCAGCAGCTTGGCCACGGGAGGGCGGAGGGAGACCCAGTACTTC.

The gene calls are TRBV7-3 and TRBJ2-1, with a weak D call TRBD1 (6 bases). This CDR3 has 14 residues. Trimming cost V 2 bases and J 5 bases, with 10 bases left between them. Germline values: CDR1 SGHTA, CDR2 FQGTGA. DNA for the CDR3: TGTGCCAGCAGCTTACAGGGGTCGAACAATGAGCAGTTCTTC. Translated: CASSLQGSNNEQFF.

CDR3: CASSPGGGGSTYEQYF. The CDR3 DNA is TGTGCCAGCAGCCCCGGGGGGGGAGGGAGCACCTACGAGCAGTACTTC. The rearrangement uses TRBV5-4 and TRBJ2-7; 8 bases map to TRBD2. Germline CDR1 SGHNT, CDR2 YYREEE (reference sequence). There are 16 residues in the CDR3. J lost 2 bases, V lost 4 bases, and 11 bases had no gene match.

This rearrangement joins TRBV5-1 to TRBJ2-1; a possible D gene is TRBD1 (5 bases). Trimming cost V 4 bases and J 7 bases, with 24 bases left between them. The CDR3 extends over 17 amino acids. Germline assignment: CDR1 SGHRS and CDR2 YFSETQ. This chain's CDR3 is CASSTFISLGAWNEQFF. For the CDR3, the DNA is TGCGCCAGCAGCACTTTTATTTCGTTAGGGGCGTGGAATGAGCAGTTCTTC. Using reference TRBV5-1 and TRBJ2-1 for the parts outside the CDR3, the full variable domain is KAGVTQTPRYLIKTRGQQVTLSCSPISGHRSVSWYQQTPGQGLQFLFEYFSETQRNKGNFPGRFSGRQFSNSRSEMNVSTLELGDSALYLCASSTFISLGAWNEQFFGPGTRLTVL.

The chain couples TRBV9 to TRBJ1-1; D uncertain. There are 13 residues in the CDR3. The ends were cut back, 4 bases at V and 4 bases at J, with 11 bases in the middle. In germline, CDR1 is SGDLS, CDR2 YYNGEE. The CDR3 region is CASSPAGSTEAFF. The CDR3 nucleotides are TGTGCCAGCAGCCCCGCCGGCAGCACTGAAGCTTTCTTT.

The gene calls are TRBV11-2 and TRBJ2-5, with 9 bases lining up with TRBD1. Trimming at V came to 5 bases and at J to 5 bases, leaving 6 bases not matched to a gene. The germline gives CDR1 SGHAT, CDR2 FQNNGV. The CDR3 has 14 amino acids. CDR3 coding DNA: TGTGCCAGCAGCCGACAGGGGGTTGGGGAGACCCAGTACTTC. Its translation: CASSRQGVGETQYF.